Each of the 18 T cell receptor beta chains below was sequenced from the same sample in a study of identical twins. Each CDR3 protein gets one entry after TCRdb re-called the 5' RACE reads with MiXCR. Among 500,000 or so distinct CDR3 sequences listed, 14% were seen once. These data also formed part of another study, on yellow fever vaccine responses in identical twins.

The source material was CD4+ T cells sorted from blood. The receptors here all came from a woman between 18 and 29 years old in good health.

V and J are TRBV6-2 or TRBV6-3 and TRBJ2-7; maybe TRBD2 (5 bases). Trimming took 6 bases from V and 6 from J, leaving 15 bases between them. The CDR3 is 13 amino acids. CDR1 and CDR2 from the germline V gene are MNHEY and SVGEGT. The CDR3 is CASRALGSGEQYF. The CDR3 nucleotides are TGTGCCAGCAGGGCCCTAGGCAGCGGCGAGCAGTACTTC.

This clonotype was seen more than once but under ten times. The CDR3 bases are TGTGCCAGCAGGTCGGACAGGTCAGATACGCAGTATTTT. This codes for CASRSDRSDTQYF. The gene calls are TRBV28 and TRBJ2-3, with 7 bases fitting TRBD1. Germline trimming cut 6 bases from V and 4 bases from J; bases unmatched to any gene: 4. CDR3 length: 13 residues. The germline V gene has CDR1 MDHEN and CDR2 SYDVKM.

The genes are TRBV5-1 and TRBJ2-3; D is ambiguous. Germline loops: CDR1 SGHRS, CDR2 YFSETQ. The germline V and J ends were trimmed by 0 bases and 2 bases, with 13 bases remaining between them. The CDR3 is 16 residues long. The DNA for the CDR3 is TGCGCCAGCAGCTTGGCCGGGTCAGCTGACACAGATACGCAGTATTTT. Encoded protein: CASSLAGSADTDTQYF.

V is TRBV10-3 and J is TRBJ2-3, with TRBD1 identical over 7 bases. This CDR3 has 16 residues. Per the germline V gene, CDR1 is ENHRY and CDR2 is SYGVKD. The trim removed 6 bases at V and 2 bases at J, leaving 11 bases unmatched. The CDR3 region has the DNA TGTGCCATCAGCGTAAAAGAGGGACAGTACACAGATACGCAGTATTTT. It yields the protein CAISVKEGQYTDTQYF.

V and J are TRBV20-1 and TRBJ1-2; D possibly corresponds to TRBD1 (5 bases). Germline V lookup: CDR1 DFQATT, CDR2 SNEGSKA (reference sequence). The CDR3 runs to 12 residues. The V and J ends lost 5 bases and 5 bases respectively, with 12 bases between them. The CDR3 loop is CSAPDSKYGYTF. For the CDR3, the DNA is TGCAGTGCTCCAGACAGCAAGTATGGCTACACCTTC.

This clonotype was counted at least ten times. The chain links TRBV20-1 to TRBJ2-1; 9 bases are shared with TRBD2. CDR3 size: 16 residues. Germline lookup yields CDR1 DFQATT and CDR2 SNEGSKA (reference sequence). Unmatched junction bases numbered 4, after V lost 0 bases and J lost 1 base. The CDR3 DNA reads TGCAGTGCTAGAGATTTAGCGGGGGCTTCCTACAATGAGCAGTTCTTC. It is translated as CSARDLAGASYNEQFF.

The V and J genes are TRBV19 and TRBJ2-7; 8 bases agree with TRBD1. The V and J ends lost 5 bases and 6 bases, in that order; junction bases with no gene match: 9. Looked up from germline, CDR1 is LNHDA and CDR2 is SQIVND (reference sequence). The CDR3 length is 14 residues. CDR3 DNA: TGTGCCAGTAGTTACGGACAGGGAAAAGGCGAGCAGTACTTC. Translation gives CASSYGQGKGEQYF.

This clonotype was seen a handful of times. As DNA, the CDR3 is TGCGCCAGCAGCCAAGGCTCAGCGGGGGTCTCCTACGAGCAGTACTTC. Translated: CASSQGSAGVSYEQYF. This chain uses TRBV4-3 with TRBJ2-7; 8 bases agree with TRBD2. This CDR3 is built from 16 residues. Losses at the gene ends were 1 base for V and 0 bases for J; bases not matched to a gene: 5. Germline CDR1 LGHNA, CDR2 YSLEER.

This clonotype was observed at least ten times. V gene TRBV3-1 combines with J gene TRBJ2-1; possibly TRBD2 for D (6 bases). Germline V gene sequence: CDR1 LGHDT, CDR2 YNNKEL (reference sequence). The CDR3 has 13 amino acids. Trimming left V 0 bases short and J 6 bases short, with 6 bases between. The DNA of the CDR3 is TGTGCCAGCAGCCAAGACGGGGGCAATGAGCAGTTCTTC. This sequence encodes CASSQDGGNEQFF.

V usage is TRBV5-6 and J usage is TRBJ2-2, with TRBD2 identical over 11 bases. CDR3 size: 18 residues. Germline V gene sequence: CDR1 SGHDT, CDR2 YYEEEE. The junction had 6 bases not matched to a gene; V was cut back by 0 bases and J by 2 bases. In nucleotides, the CDR3 is TGTGCCAGCAGCTTGGATCTAGCGGGAGGACGAAACACCGGGGAGCTGTTTTTT. It codes for CASSLDLAGGRNTGELFF.

This clonotype was seen a handful of times. The V call is TRBV24-1, the J call TRBJ2-3; 7 bases are a match to TRBD2. Trimming at V came to 4 bases and at J to 7 bases, leaving 4 bases not matched to a gene. Germline values: CDR1 KGHDR, CDR2 SFDVKD. The CDR3 length is 13 residues. CDR3 in DNA: TGTGCCACCAGTGACCGAGCGGGGAATACGCAGTATTTT. Protein sequence: CATSDRAGNTQYF.

The CDR3 sequence is CASAPGIYSADTQYF. The CDR3, as DNA: TGTGCCAGCGCCCCGGGGATTTACTCCGCAGATACGCAGTATTTT. This chain joins TRBV11-2 and TRBJ2-3; D is perhaps TRBD2 (5 bases). Germline CDR1 SGHAT, CDR2 FQNNGV. The ends were cut back, 8 bases at V and 4 bases at J, with 19 bases in the middle. The length of the CDR3 is 15 residues.

The rearrangement uses TRBV20-1 and TRBJ2-5; TRBD2 might be the D (5 bases). Germline CDR1 and CDR2: DFQATT and SNEGSKA (reference sequence). The CDR3 is 14 residues long. Between the trimmed V and J ends, which lost 1 base and 1 base, there was a span of 10 bases. CDR3 DNA sequence: TGCAGTGCTAGAGTAACGGGAAGCCAAGAGACCCAGTACTTC. Its translation: CSARVTGSQETQYF.

This sequence joins TRBV5-6 and TRBJ2-1, with TRBD2 matching over 8 bases. Trimming at V came to 4 bases and at J to 4 bases, leaving 13 bases not matched to a gene. CDR1 is SGHDT and CDR2 is YYEEEE in the germline V gene. The CDR3 runs to 17 residues. CDR3 protein: CASSENGGARAYNEQFF. The CDR3 region has the DNA TGTGCCAGCAGCGAGAACGGGGGGGCCAGGGCGTACAATGAGCAGTTCTTC.

This clonotype was seen ten or more times. The genes are TRBV7-2 and TRBJ2-7, with 9 positions matching TRBD2. The germline CDR1 and CDR2 sequences are SGHTA and FQGNSA. The CDR3 extends over 16 amino acids. The J segment lost 5 bases and the V segment lost 6 bases, leaving 14 bases of the junction unmatched. CDR3 DNA: TGTGCCAGCAGGGCCGGAGGGGCGGGAGGGTCCAACGAGCAGTACTTC. This encodes CASRAGGAGGSNEQYF. The whole variable domain, remainder taken from reference TRBV7-2 and TRBJ2-7, is GAGVSQSPSNKVTEKGKDVELRCDPISGHTALYWYRQSLGQGLEFLIYFQGNSAPDKSGLPSDRFSAERTGGSVSTLTIQRTQQEDSAVYLCASRAGGAGGSNEQYFGPGTRLTVT.

At least ten counts were recorded for this clonotype. V is TRBV29-1 and J is TRBJ2-5; 12 bases fit TRBD2. V trimming: 4 bases; J trimming: 5 bases; junction bases outside the gene matches: 11. The CDR3 has 16 residues. Germline V gene data show CDR1 as SQVTM and CDR2 as ANQGSEA. The CDR3 DNA reads TGCAGCGTTGGTGGTCTAGCGGGAGGGATTTGGGAGACCCAGTACTTC. Protein sequence: CSVGGLAGGIWETQYF. Full variable domain (rest looked up from reference TRBV29-1 and TRBJ2-5): SAVISQKPSRDICQRGTSLTIQCQVDSQVTMMFWYRQQPGQSLTLIATANQGSEATYESGFVIDKFPISRPNLTFSTLTVSNMSPEDSSIYLCSVGGLAGGIWETQYFGPGTRLLVL.

The chain couples TRBV7-9 to TRBJ1-6; D call uncertain. The V and J ends lost 2 bases and 7 bases respectively, with 9 bases between them. Germline V gene sequence: CDR1 SEHNR, CDR2 FQNEAQ (reference sequence). This CDR3 spans 14 amino acids. In DNA, the CDR3 is TGTGCCAGCAGCTTACGGGGTAGCAATTCACCCCTCCACTTT. Translating it yields CASSLRGSNSPLHF. The full variable domain, completed using reference TRBV7-9 and TRBJ1-6, is DTGVSQNPRHKITKRGQNVTFRCDPISEHNRLYWYRQTLGQGPEFLTYFQNEAQLEKSRLLSDRFSAERPKGSFSTLEIQRTEQGDSAMYLCASSLRGSNSPLHFGNGTRLTVT.

The rearrangement joins TRBV5-1 to TRBJ2-7; D is uncertain. CDR3 size: 13 residues. CDR1 and CDR2 from the germline V gene are SGHRS and YFSETQ. V was shortened by 0 bases and J by 3 bases, with 7 bases between the two germline ends. CDR3 in amino acids: CASSLAQSYEQYF. The CDR3 nucleotides are TGCGCCAGCAGCTTGGCCCAGAGCTACGAGCAGTACTTC.